This TCR beta chain was obtained from a study of blood T cells in healthy people across ages (dated by TCRdb to the mid-2010s). Background for the entire study: In model experiments, template switching captured roughly one uniquely barcoded TCR beta cDNA molecule for every two T cells. To avoid experimental bias, donors of different ages were distributed randomly across sequencing lanes. Donors were grouped into four age groups: young (average 16 years), middle-aged (around 39), aged (around 60) and long-lived (around 80). Using deep sequencing normalized with unique cDNA molecular identifiers, the study measured how TCR beta repertoire diversity changes with age. Two additional independent replicas of 1 million unique cDNA reads from the same blood draw were analyzed for two donors (one aged 18 to 30 and one aged 80 or older).

Library method: 5' RACE. The data were produced on an Illumina HiSeq 2500. A second PCR of about 7 to 12 cycles was run with a J-beta primer mix and a sample-barcoded 5' primer. Each TCR beta cDNA molecule received a unique molecular identifier from a template-switch 5' adaptor carrying 12 random nucleotides. Each sample yielded at least 2.5 million CDR3-containing paired-end reads. All of the RNA was converted into first-strand cDNA using the Mint cDNA synthesis kit, with a TRBC-specific oligonucleotide serving as the primer. All cDNA was treated with uracil-DNA glycosylase and then went through a first 18-cycle PCR with the universal primers M1SS and BC2_uni_R. Under the source paper's analysis protocol: Each sample was normalized by randomly selecting 1 million high-quality reads, each carrying a distinct molecular identifier. Instead of being binned into consensus sequences, reads that shared molecular identifiers were thrown out. CDR3 identification, clonotype clustering and error correction used MiTCR with a Q25 quality threshold and the strictest error-elimination algorithm. A nonparametric unseen species model with Euler transformation was used to estimate lower-bound total TCR beta diversity. TCRdb applied fastp at Q25 and MiXCR to the public reads, then kept only in-frame beta chains. When rows share a CDR3 protein, they turn into one entry using the most common DNA and genes. None of the V and J calls come from the authors' own analysis; TCRdb made them. This sample holds 1.4 million to 1.5 million distinct CDR3 sequences; 42% were observed only once. The top ten constitute roughly 7.9% of the sample.

This clonotype was seen just once. The antigen it recognizes is unknown. Base qualities are not recorded, but no much larger clone differs from it by a single base. Systemically healthy Caucasian individuals from Russia, 35 to 50 in total and aged about 6 to 100 years, were included as donors. Ten milliliters of peripheral blood were collected from each donor into EDTA-treated Vacutainer tubes. PBMCs were isolated by Ficoll-Paque density-gradient centrifugation, with at least 6 million obtained per sample. Trizol reagent was used to extract total RNA from the PBMCs, yielding at least 5 micrograms per sample. Naive CD45RAhigh/CD27high T cell percentages were measured by flow cytometry on a PBMC aliquot from every donor. The study at large found these results: Observed TCR beta diversity per million T cells fell roughly linearly with age, and a significant reduction was already apparent by age roughly 40. Estimates of total diversity based on one million sequenced T cells were considered lower bounds and underestimates. Conclusive comparison of naive and antigen-experienced compartments was prevented by the profiling of bulk unsorted PBMCs. Because the CMV infection status of the donors was unknown, age-related changes in expanded clonotypes may potentially have been confounded. Compared with the aged group, the long-lived group had more naive CD4+ T cells, fewer expanded clones and increased TCR diversity, suggesting age selection. Observed TCR beta diversity correlated strongly with the percentage of naive T cells measured by flow cytometry.

The sample was blood. The sequence was collected from a woman between 18 and 29 years old in good health.

Read as DNA, the sequence is TGTGCCAGCAGCTTAAGAGTGGGACTAGCCAAAAACATTCAGTACTTC. Translation gives CASSLRVGLAKNIQYF. The sequence is built from TRBV7-2 and TRBJ2-4; possibly the D gene is TRBD2, per 6 matching bases. V loses 2 bases, J loses 0 bases, and the germline ends lie 11 bases apart. The germline V gene gives CDR1 as SGHTA and CDR2 as FQGNSA. Measured from the cysteine to the phenylalanine, the CDR3 is 16 residues long. This entry keeps only the CDR3 DNA: 48 bases, framed from base 1.